This T cell receptor beta chain was profiled in a study of early T cells in non-severe SARS-CoV-2 infection. Germline-derived CDR1 and CDR2 are SGDLS and YYNGEE. This CDR3 is built from 14 residues. The V and J ends lost 3 bases and 1 base respectively, with 8 bases between them. A few counts support this clonotype. Each CDR3 protein is one row after TCRdb ran MiXCR on the 5' RACE reads. In the table there are 55,000 to 80,000 distinct CDR3 sequences, approximately 10% of which are singletons. Here the sequenced sample was whole blood, taken at baseline. The chain recombines TRBV9 with TRBJ2-1, with D perhaps matching TRBD2 (6 bases). The clonotype was recovered from an adult who was a healthcare worker with PCR-confirmed SARS-CoV-2 infection or an uninfected control (not recorded which). The CDR3 loop reads CASSAGGSYNEQFF. Here the CDR3 DNA reads TGTGCCAGCAGCGCCGGAGGGTCCTACAATGAGCAGTTCTTC.